A selection of T cell receptor beta chains follows, all from one sample in a study of blood T cell repertoires in COVID-19. Here immunoSEQ multiplex PCR was the method, and the copy in TCRdb shows in-frame clones only, minus some. The sample records approximately 170,000 clones, about 80% being singletons. Specimen: peripheral blood. The source of these receptors is a man in his 70s with active or convalescent COVID-19. CDR3s include the opening cysteine and the closing phenylalanine or tryptophan. Fields, in order: clone size, J gene, V gene, D gene, CDR3 DNA, CDR3 protein. A D gene is named only where the DNA matches it firmly. Clone size is not always given. Where it is, it says once, few, many or a class for expanded clones.

clone_size: -
j_call: TRBJ2-1
v_call: TRBV20-1
d_call: -
cdr3_nt: TGCAGTGCGGGAGCAAACAATGAGCAGTTCTTC
cdr3_aa: CSAGANNEQFF

clone_size: -
j_call: TRBJ1-2
v_call: TRBV12-3/TRBV12-4
d_call: -
cdr3_nt: TGTGCCAGCAGTATATACTATGGCTACACCTTC
cdr3_aa: CASSIYYGYTF

clone_size: -
j_call: TRBJ2-4
v_call: TRBV5-1
d_call: TRBD1
cdr3_nt: TGCGCCAGCAGCTTTTCTCCCGGGACAGAAAACATTCAGTACTTC
cdr3_aa: CASSFSPGTENIQYF

clone_size: -
j_call: TRBJ2-7
v_call: TRBV4-3
d_call: TRBD2
cdr3_nt: TGCGCCAGCAGCCCCGGTCATTCCTGGACTAGCGGGTACGAGCAGTACTTC
cdr3_aa: CASSPGHSWTSGYEQYF

clone_size: -
j_call: TRBJ2-7
v_call: TRBV19
d_call: TRBD2
cdr3_nt: TGTGCCAGTAGCGATAGCGGGAGCATTTCCGGCGAGCAGTACTTC
cdr3_aa: CASSDSGSISGEQYF

clone_size: -
j_call: TRBJ1-2
v_call: TRBV9
d_call: -
cdr3_nt: TGTGCCAGCAGCGTAGGGCAGGGCAGCTATGGCTACACCTTC
cdr3_aa: CASSVGQGSYGYTF

clone_size: -
j_call: TRBJ1-1
v_call: TRBV6-2/TRBV6-3
d_call: -
cdr3_nt: TGTGCCAGCAGTTACCTTGGACTGAACGCTGAAGCTTTCTTT
cdr3_aa: CASSYLGLNAEAFF

clone_size: -
j_call: TRBJ2-3
v_call: TRBV3-1/TRBV3-2
d_call: -
cdr3_nt: TGTGCCAGCAGCCCCGCCCTAGCGTCGAGCACAGATACGCAGTATTTT
cdr3_aa: CASSPALASSTDTQYF

clone_size: once
j_call: TRBJ2-5
v_call: TRBV11-2
d_call: TRBD2
cdr3_nt: TGTGCCAGCAGCCGTAGTGGGCTAGCGGGAGGAGGTGGTTGGGAGACCCAGTACTTC
cdr3_aa: CASSRSGLAGGGGWETQYF

clone_size: -
j_call: TRBJ2-2
v_call: TRBV6-2/TRBV6-3
d_call: -
cdr3_nt: TGTGCCAGCAGCTTCAGGAACACCGGGGAGCTGTTTTTT
cdr3_aa: CASSFRNTGELFF

clone_size: -
j_call: TRBJ1-3
v_call: TRBV10-1
d_call: -
cdr3_nt: TGCGCCAGCAGTGAGTCGAGGGCGGGGTGCTCTGGAAACACCATATATTTT
cdr3_aa: CASSESRAGCSGNTIYF